This T cell receptor beta chain was recovered during a study of shared clonotypes between healthy human individuals. Per the study methods: Junction-only sequences produced by ImmunoSEQ had no quality scores, so filtering differed. The method was immunoSEQ multiplex PCR; TCRdb's version includes in-frame clones alone and lacks a portion of them. V and J calls and clone size are those listed in that table; D and trimming were worked out from the DNA. The sample carries 2.3 million or so clones, approximately 95% recorded once. Donors were healthy HIV-negative adults without recently reported acute infections or vaccinations. Trimming took off 0 bases at V and 4 bases at J, with 13 bases between the two ends. The germline CDR1 and CDR2 sequences are SGHNT and YENEEA. The CDR3 totals 15 residues. This clone was observed once.

J is TRBJ2-7 and V is TRBV11-3, with D perhaps matching TRBD2 (5 bases). The sample comprised naive CD4+ T cells from PBMCs. The subset is: CD45RA+ positively selected. The TCR comes from a man between 18 and 35 years old in good health. Some clones in this sample may be carry-over from other donors' samples. The CDR3 loop reads CASSLDRGPIYEQYF. The CDR3 nucleotides read TGTGCCAGCAGCTTAGATCGCGGGCCAATTTACGAGCAGTACTTC.